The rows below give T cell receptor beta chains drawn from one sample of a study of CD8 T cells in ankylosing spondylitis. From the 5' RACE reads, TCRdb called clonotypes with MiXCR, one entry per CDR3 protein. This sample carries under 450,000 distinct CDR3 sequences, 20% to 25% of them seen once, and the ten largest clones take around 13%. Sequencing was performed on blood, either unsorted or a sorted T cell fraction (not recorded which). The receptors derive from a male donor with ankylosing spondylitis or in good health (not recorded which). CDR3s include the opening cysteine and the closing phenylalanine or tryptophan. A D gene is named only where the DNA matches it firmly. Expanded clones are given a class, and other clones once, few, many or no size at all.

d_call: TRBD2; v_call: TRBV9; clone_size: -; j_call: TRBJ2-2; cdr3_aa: CASSVELAGYTGELFF; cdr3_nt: TGTGCCAGCAGCGTAGAACTAGCGGGCTACACCGGGGAGCTGTTTTTT
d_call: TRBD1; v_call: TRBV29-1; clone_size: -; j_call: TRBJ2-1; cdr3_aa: CSAGGQGFSYNEQFF; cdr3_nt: TGCAGCGCCGGAGGACAGGGTTTCTCCTACAATGAGCAGTTCTTC
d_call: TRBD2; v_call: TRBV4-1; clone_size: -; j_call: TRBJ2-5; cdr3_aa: CASSQVILAGQETQYF; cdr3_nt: TGCGCCAGCAGCCAAGTCATCCTAGCGGGGCAAGAGACCCAGTACTTC
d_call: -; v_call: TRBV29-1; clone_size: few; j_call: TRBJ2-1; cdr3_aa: CSVGGTKDRIINNEQFF; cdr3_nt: TGCAGCGTTGGGGGCACGAAAGACAGAATAATTAACAATGAGCAGTTCTTC
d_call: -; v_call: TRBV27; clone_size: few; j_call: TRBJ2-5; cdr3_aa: CASSSAMEETQYF; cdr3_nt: TGTGCCAGCAGTTCGGCCATGGAGGAGACCCAGTACTTC
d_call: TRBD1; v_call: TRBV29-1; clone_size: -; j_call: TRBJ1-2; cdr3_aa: CSAPTGNGYTF; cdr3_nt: TGCAGCGCACCGACAGGGAACGGCTACACCTTC
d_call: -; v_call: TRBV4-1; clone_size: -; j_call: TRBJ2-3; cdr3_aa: CASSQVWDSTDTQYF; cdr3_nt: TGCGCCAGCAGCCAAGTCTGGGACAGCACAGATACGCAGTATTTT
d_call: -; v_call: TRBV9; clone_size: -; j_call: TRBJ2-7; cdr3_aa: CASSVGGEGSYEQYF; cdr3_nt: TGTGCCAGCAGCGTCGGGGGTGAGGGTTCCTACGAGCAGTACTTC
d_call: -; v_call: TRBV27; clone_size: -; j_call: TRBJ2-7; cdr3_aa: CASSSQGEGYEQYF; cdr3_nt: TGTGCCAGCAGTTCTCAGGGGGAGGGCTACGAGCAGTACTTC
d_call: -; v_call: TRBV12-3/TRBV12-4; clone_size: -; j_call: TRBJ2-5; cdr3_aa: CASRQGQLETQYF; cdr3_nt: TGTGCCAGCAGACAAGGACAGTTAGAGACCCAGTACTTC
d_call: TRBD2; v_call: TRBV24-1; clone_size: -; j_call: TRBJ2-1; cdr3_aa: CATSDLSSQGLAGVSYNEQFF; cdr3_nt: TGTGCCACCAGTGATTTGTCGTCCCAAGGACTAGCGGGGGTCTCCTACAATGAGCAGTTCTTC
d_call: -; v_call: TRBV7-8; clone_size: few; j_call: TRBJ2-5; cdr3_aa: CASSSPPGGRETQYF; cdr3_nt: TGTGCCAGCAGCTCCCCCCCGGGGGGCAGAGAGACCCAGTACTTC